This is a list of T cell receptor beta chains from one sample in a study of shared clonotypes between healthy human individuals. This table comes from immunoSEQ multiplex PCR, and its TCRdb copy is limited to in-frame clones, with some not included. The sample consists of approximately 530,000 clones, roughly 95% of them appearing once. The sample comprised naive CD4+ T cells sorted from blood. The receptors originated from a woman younger than 45 in good health. Each CDR3 is given with its conserved first and last residue. Fields, in order: V gene, clone size, J gene, D gene, CDR3 protein, CDR3 DNA. A D gene is named only where the DNA matches it firmly. Some rows have no size entry. The others give once, few or many, or a class for an expanded clone.

v_gene: TRBV19; abundance: NA; j_gene: TRBJ2-7; d_gene: NA; CDR3aa: CASSIDLGQTYEQYF; CDR3nt: TGTGCCAGTAGTATAGATCTTGGGCAGACCTACGAGCAGTACTTC
v_gene: TRBV5-1; abundance: few; j_gene: TRBJ1-2; d_gene: NA; CDR3aa: CASSARERGGYTF; CDR3nt: TGCGCCAGCAGCGCCAGGGAGCGGGGTGGCTACACCTTC
v_gene: TRBV27; abundance: once; j_gene: TRBJ2-3; d_gene: NA; CDR3aa: CASRAGLSTDTQYF; CDR3nt: TGTGCCAGCAGAGCAGGCCTAAGCACAGATACGCAGTATTTT
v_gene: TRBV27; abundance: NA; j_gene: TRBJ2-7; d_gene: TRBD2; CDR3aa: CASSLVTSGRGVYEQYF; CDR3nt: TGTGCCAGCAGTTTAGTTACTAGCGGGAGGGGAGTCTACGAGCAGTACTTC
v_gene: TRBV5-1; abundance: NA; j_gene: TRBJ2-7; d_gene: TRBD2; CDR3aa: CASSLGGQGTSGFYEQYF; CDR3nt: TGCGCCAGCAGCCTCGGTGGCCAGGGGACTAGCGGGTTCTACGAGCAGTACTTC
v_gene: TRBV7-2; abundance: NA; j_gene: TRBJ1-4; d_gene: TRBD1; CDR3aa: CASQGQGAREKLFF; CDR3nt: TGTGCCAGCCAGGGACAGGGGGCTAGAGAAAAACTGTTTTTT
v_gene: TRBV19; abundance: NA; j_gene: TRBJ2-3; d_gene: TRBD2; CDR3aa: CASSSTSESVDTQYF; CDR3nt: TGTGCCAGTAGTTCTACTAGCGAATCCGTAGATACGCAGTATTTT
v_gene: TRBV10-3; abundance: NA; j_gene: TRBJ2-5; d_gene: NA; CDR3aa: CAISESEVIGETQYF; CDR3nt: TGTGCCATCAGTGAGTCGGAGGTGATAGGAGAGACCCAGTACTTC
v_gene: TRBV27; abundance: NA; j_gene: TRBJ2-7; d_gene: TRBD1; CDR3aa: CASSQGVSASPEQYF; CDR3nt: TGTGCCAGCAGTCAGGGGGTCAGCGCCTCTCCCGAGCAGTACTTC
v_gene: TRBV7-9; abundance: NA; j_gene: TRBJ2-7; d_gene: NA; CDR3aa: CASSLGPTGSHEQYF; CDR3nt: TGTGCCAGCAGCTTAGGGCCCACCGGTAGCCACGAGCAGTACTTC
v_gene: TRBV5-6; abundance: NA; j_gene: TRBJ2-3; d_gene: NA; CDR3aa: CASRPGGSDTQYF; CDR3nt: TGTGCCAGCAGACCCGGGGGAAGTGATACGCAGTATTTT
v_gene: TRBV6-1; abundance: NA; j_gene: TRBJ2-3; d_gene: NA; CDR3aa: CASSDLPLTDTQYF; CDR3nt: TGTGCCAGCAGTGATTTACCCCTCACAGATACGCAGTATTTT
v_gene: TRBV2; abundance: NA; j_gene: TRBJ2-1; d_gene: TRBD2; CDR3aa: CASRRIAGSSSYNEQFF; CDR3nt: TGTGCCAGCAGAAGGATAGCGGGATCGAGCTCCTACAATGAGCAGTTCTTC
v_gene: TRBV5-6; abundance: NA; j_gene: TRBJ2-7; d_gene: NA; CDR3aa: CASSFRASSPYEQYF; CDR3nt: TGTGCCAGCAGCTTCAGGGCATCCTCCCCTTACGAGCAGTACTTC
v_gene: TRBV4-2; abundance: NA; j_gene: TRBJ2-7; d_gene: TRBD2; CDR3aa: CASSLGTSDEQYF; CDR3nt: TGTGCCAGCAGCTTGGGGACTAGCGACGAGCAGTACTTC
v_gene: TRBV5-8; abundance: NA; j_gene: TRBJ2-7; d_gene: TRBD1; CDR3aa: CASSRGDRGGYEQYF; CDR3nt: TGTGCCAGCAGCCGGGGGGACAGGGGAGGGTACGAGCAGTACTTC
v_gene: TRBV2; abundance: NA; j_gene: TRBJ2-7; d_gene: TRBD1; CDR3aa: CASSSPSGTGHYEQYF; CDR3nt: TGTGCCAGCAGTTCCCCTTCCGGGACAGGGCACTACGAGCAGTACTTC
v_gene: TRBV19; abundance: NA; j_gene: TRBJ2-1; d_gene: NA; CDR3aa: CASSIDRGQANGAYNEQFF; CDR3nt: TGTGCCAGTAGTATAGATCGGGGTCAAGCCAATGGCGCCTACAATGAGCAGTTCTTC
v_gene: TRBV5-1; abundance: NA; j_gene: TRBJ2-7; d_gene: TRBD1; CDR3aa: CASNSDRGYEQYF; CDR3nt: TGCGCCAGTAACTCGGACAGGGGTTACGAGCAGTACTTC
v_gene: TRBV5-4; abundance: NA; j_gene: TRBJ2-3; d_gene: NA; CDR3aa: CASSKYGTPNTDTQYF; CDR3nt: TGTGCCAGCAGCAAGTACGGGACTCCGAACACAGATACGCAGTATTTT
v_gene: TRBV7-2; abundance: NA; j_gene: TRBJ2-5; d_gene: TRBD2; CDR3aa: CASSLGGRAQETQYF; CDR3nt: TGTGCCAGCAGCTTGGGCGGGAGGGCCCAGGAGACCCAGTACTTC
v_gene: TRBV28; abundance: NA; j_gene: TRBJ2-7; d_gene: TRBD1; CDR3aa: CASLRQGAREQYF; CDR3nt: TGTGCCAGCCTGAGACAGGGGGCGCGCGAGCAGTACTTC